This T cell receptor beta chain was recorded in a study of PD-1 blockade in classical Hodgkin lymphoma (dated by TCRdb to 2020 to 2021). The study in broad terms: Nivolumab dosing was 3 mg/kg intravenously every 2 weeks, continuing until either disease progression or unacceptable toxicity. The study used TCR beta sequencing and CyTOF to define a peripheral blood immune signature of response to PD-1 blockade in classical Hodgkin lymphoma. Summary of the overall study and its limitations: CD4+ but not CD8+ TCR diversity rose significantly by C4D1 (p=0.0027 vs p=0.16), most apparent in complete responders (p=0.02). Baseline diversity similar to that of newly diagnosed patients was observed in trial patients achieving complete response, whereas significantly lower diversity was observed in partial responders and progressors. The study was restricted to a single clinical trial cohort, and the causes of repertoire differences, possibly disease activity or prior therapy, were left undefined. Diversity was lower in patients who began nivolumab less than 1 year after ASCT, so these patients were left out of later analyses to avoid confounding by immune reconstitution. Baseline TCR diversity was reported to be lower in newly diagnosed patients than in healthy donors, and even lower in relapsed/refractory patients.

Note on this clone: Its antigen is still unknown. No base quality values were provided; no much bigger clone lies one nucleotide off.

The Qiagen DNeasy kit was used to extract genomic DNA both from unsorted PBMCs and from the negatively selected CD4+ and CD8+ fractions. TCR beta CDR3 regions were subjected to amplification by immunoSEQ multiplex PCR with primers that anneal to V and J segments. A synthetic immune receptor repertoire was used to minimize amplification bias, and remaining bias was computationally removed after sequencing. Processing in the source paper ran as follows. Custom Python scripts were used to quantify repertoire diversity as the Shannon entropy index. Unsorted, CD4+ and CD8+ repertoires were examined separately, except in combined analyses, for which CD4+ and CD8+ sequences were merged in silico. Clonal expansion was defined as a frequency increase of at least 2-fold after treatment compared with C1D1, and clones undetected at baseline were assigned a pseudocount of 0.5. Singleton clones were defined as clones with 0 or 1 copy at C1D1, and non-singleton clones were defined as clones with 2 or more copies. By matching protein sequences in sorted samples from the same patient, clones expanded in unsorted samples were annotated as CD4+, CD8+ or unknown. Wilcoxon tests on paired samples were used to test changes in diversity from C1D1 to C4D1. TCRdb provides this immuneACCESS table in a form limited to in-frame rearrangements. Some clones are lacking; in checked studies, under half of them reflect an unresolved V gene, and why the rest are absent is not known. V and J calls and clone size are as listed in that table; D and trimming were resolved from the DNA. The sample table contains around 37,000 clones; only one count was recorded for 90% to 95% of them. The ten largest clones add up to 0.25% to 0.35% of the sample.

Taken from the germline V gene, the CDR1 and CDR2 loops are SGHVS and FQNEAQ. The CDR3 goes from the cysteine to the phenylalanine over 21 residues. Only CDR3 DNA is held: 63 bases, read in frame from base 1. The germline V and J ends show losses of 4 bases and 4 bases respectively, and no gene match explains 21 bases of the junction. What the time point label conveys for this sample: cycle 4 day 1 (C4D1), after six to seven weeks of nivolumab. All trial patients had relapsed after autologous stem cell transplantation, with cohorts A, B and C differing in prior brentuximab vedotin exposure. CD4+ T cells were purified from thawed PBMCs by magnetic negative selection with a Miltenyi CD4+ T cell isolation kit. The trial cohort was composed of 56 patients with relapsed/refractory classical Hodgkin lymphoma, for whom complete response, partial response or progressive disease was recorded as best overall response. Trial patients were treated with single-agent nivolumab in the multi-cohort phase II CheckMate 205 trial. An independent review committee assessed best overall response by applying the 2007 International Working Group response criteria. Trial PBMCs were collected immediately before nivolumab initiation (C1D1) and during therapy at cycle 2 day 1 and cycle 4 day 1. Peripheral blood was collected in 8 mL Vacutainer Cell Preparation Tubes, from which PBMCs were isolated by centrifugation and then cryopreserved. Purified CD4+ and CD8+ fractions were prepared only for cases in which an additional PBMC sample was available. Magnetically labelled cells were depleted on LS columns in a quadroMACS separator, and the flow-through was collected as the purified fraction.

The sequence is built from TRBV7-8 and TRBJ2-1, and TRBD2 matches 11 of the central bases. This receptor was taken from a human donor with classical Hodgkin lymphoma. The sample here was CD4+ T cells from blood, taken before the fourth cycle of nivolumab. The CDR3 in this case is CASSSTTSGSSTRGLYNEQFF. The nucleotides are TGTGCCAGCAGCTCCACCACTAGCGGGAGTTCCACTAGGGGCTTGTACAATGAGCAGTTCTTC.